A single sample is the source of the 17 T cell receptor beta chains below, sequenced in a study of cytomegalovirus exposure and HLA in healthy donors (dated by TCRdb to 2016 to 2017). The method behind the library was the immunoSEQ multiplex PCR assay. A mixture of 60 forward primers for TCR Vbeta segments and 13 reverse primers for TCR Jbeta segments was used in the multiplex PCR. Drawn from immuneACCESS, this table holds only the in-frame rearrangements with V and J called that TCRdb kept. Clones are partly lost; checked studies trace under half to an unresolved V gene and leave the rest unexplained. The sample table shows about 150,000 clones, and about three quarters are seen once. 2.5% to 4% of the sample is in the top ten clones. Sample: PBMCs. These receptors all stem from a woman aged 45-60 years in good health and CMV-seropositive.

The genes are TRBV4-2 and TRBJ1-1; D is unresolved. Per the germline V gene, CDR1 is LGHNA and CDR2 is YNFKEQ. V was clipped by 7 bases and J by 10 bases, with 19 bases between them. This CDR3 is 13 amino acids long. The CDR3: CASTLTSGGRAFF. CDR3 nucleotides: TGTGCCAGCACCCTTACCTCGGGAGGAAGAGCTTTCTTT.

The rearrangement uses TRBV2 and TRBJ2-7; TRBD2 might be the D (6 bases). Germline loops: CDR1 SNHLY, CDR2 FYNNEI. V was clipped by 1 base and J by 2 bases, with 9 bases between them. The CDR3 spans 14 residues. CDR3 region: CASSEGGTAYEQYF. In nucleotides, the CDR3 is TGTGCCAGCAGTGAAGGCGGGACTGCCTACGAGCAGTACTTC.

This clone came up a few times. The genes are TRBV2 and TRBJ1-4, with 8 bases that match TRBD1. The CDR3 consists of 13 residues. Germline V gives CDR1 SNHLY, CDR2 FYNNEI. J was trimmed by 5 bases and V by 6 bases; bases with no gene match: 2. The CDR3 DNA is TGTGCCAGCAGGAGGACAGGGAATGAAAAACTGTTTTTT. This gives the protein CASRRTGNEKLFF.

CDR3 loop: CSVEVGLAGLREQFF. The CDR3 bases are TGCAGCGTTGAAGTGGGACTAGCGGGTCTCCGGGAGCAGTTCTTC. The chain joins TRBV29-1 to TRBJ2-1, with 12 nucleotides matching TRBD2. Per germline, CDR1 SQVTM and CDR2 ANQGSEA. V lost 1 base, J lost 10 bases, and 8 bases stayed unmatched. The length of the CDR3 is 15 residues.

This clone was detected only once. The genes are TRBV11-1 and TRBJ2-5; 8 nucleotides match TRBD1. Germline V gives CDR1 SGHAT, CDR2 FQDESV (reference sequence). The ends lost 4 bases at V and 2 bases at J; junction bases unmatched: 3. The CDR3 spans 14 residues. The CDR3, as DNA: TGTGCCAGCAGCTCTCAGGGGGCACAAGAGACCCAGTACTTC. This gives the protein CASSSQGAQETQYF.

The chain combines TRBV19 with TRBJ1-1; 9 nucleotides line up with TRBD1. From germline, CDR1 is LNHDA and CDR2 SQIVND (reference sequence). Trimming removed 5 bases from V and 5 bases from J; junction bases left unmatched: 6. This CDR3 comprises 14 residues. The CDR3 DNA sequence: TGTGCCAGTAGTCTCCGGGACAGGGTGACTGAAGCTTTCTTT. It yields the protein CASSLRDRVTEAFF.

This clone was counted a single time. This chain joins TRBV5-1 and TRBJ2-1, with 12 bases aligning to TRBD2. Per the germline V gene, CDR1 is SGHRS and CDR2 is YFSETQ. Unmatched junction bases numbered 5, after V lost 0 bases and J lost 4 bases. The CDR3 runs 17 residues. Here the CDR3 reads CASSLGPSGGEYNEQFF. CDR3 in DNA: TGCGCCAGCAGCTTGGGCCCTAGCGGGGGGGAGTACAATGAGCAGTTCTTC.

This clone was counted only a few times. The chain carries TRBV4-2 and TRBJ1-1; 7 nucleotides match TRBD1. The V gene's germline CDR1 is LGHNA and CDR2 YNFKEQ. This CDR3 has 16 residues. The trim removed 1 base at V and 2 bases at J, leaving 7 bases unmatched. The CDR3 sequence is CASSQVPGQENTEAFF. DNA of the CDR3: TGTGCCAGCAGCCAAGTTCCCGGACAGGAAAACACTGAAGCTTTCTTT.

The rearrangement links TRBV25-1 to TRBJ2-7; D call uncertain. The germline V gene has CDR1 MGHDK and CDR2 SYGVNS. Trimming shortened V by 3 bases and J by 3 bases, and 9 bases separated the two germline ends. CDR3 size: 13 residues. CDR3 nucleotide sequence: TGTGCCAGCAGTGACCGATTTAGCTACGAGCAGTACTTC. Encoded protein: CASSDRFSYEQYF.

The chain joins TRBV2 to TRBJ1-5; TRBD1 matches 8 bases. The CDR3 consists of 14 residues. V gave up 6 bases and J gave up 4 bases; unmatched junction bases: 5. Germline loops: CDR1 SNHLY, CDR2 FYNNEI. DNA of the CDR3: TGTGCCAGCAGAGACGGACAGGGTAATCAGCCCCAGCATTTT. Protein: CASRDGQGNQPQHF. Full variable domain (outside the CDR3, taken from reference TRBV2 and TRBJ1-5): EPEVTQTPSHQVTQMGQEVILRCVPISNHLYFYWYRQILGQKVEFLVSFYNNEISEKSEIFDDQFSVERPDGSNFTLKIRSTKLEDSAMYFCASRDGQGNQPQHFGDGTRLSIL.

The chain links TRBV30 to TRBJ2-7, with TRBD1 identical over 9 bases. V lost 1 base and J lost 6; bases outside the gene matches: 4. The length of the CDR3 is 13 residues. Germline assignment: CDR1 GTSNPN and CDR2 SVGIG (reference sequence). CDR3 bases: TGTGCCTGGAGTGCTCGACAGGGGGGCGAGCAGTACTTC. This sequence encodes CAWSARQGGEQYF.

The chain couples TRBV5-4 to TRBJ1-1, with a tentative D call TRBD1 (6 bases). Trimming took off 4 bases at V and 2 bases at J, with 15 bases between the two ends. The length of the CDR3 is 15 residues. Germline V gene lookup returns CDR1 SGHNT and CDR2 YYREEE (reference sequence). This CDR3 reads CASSPPGGGNTEAFF. In DNA form, the CDR3 reads TGTGCCAGCAGCCCTCCGGGGGGCGGTAACACTGAAGCTTTCTTT.

V is TRBV10-3 and J is TRBJ1-3; 9 nucleotides match TRBD1. Germline assignment: CDR1 ENHRY and CDR2 SYGVKD. The V and J ends lost 6 bases and 2 bases, in that order; junction bases with no gene match: 5. The CDR3 is 15 amino acids. The CDR3 loop is CAIRQGAGTGNTIYF. As DNA, the CDR3 is TGTGCCATCAGACAGGGGGCCGGGACTGGAAACACCATATATTTT.

V usage is TRBV7-9 and J usage is TRBJ1-1, with 11 bases aligning to TRBD1. V shed 0 bases, J shed 6 bases, and the junction held 15 bases outside the gene matches. In germline, CDR1 is SEHNR, CDR2 FQNEAQ (reference sequence). The length of the CDR3 is 19 residues. The CDR3 reads CASSLARGHPGTGGSEAFF. The CDR3 bases are TGTGCCAGCAGCTTAGCACGGGGCCATCCCGGGACAGGGGGATCTGAAGCTTTCTTT.

Regarding this clone: The junction and the germline gene differ at one end; a read error may be behind it. V usage is TRBV7-7 and J usage is TRBJ2-6, with D possibly being TRBD1 (5 bases). Germline CDR1 and CDR2: SSHAT and FNYEAQ (reference sequence). The CDR3 covers 15 residues. The CDR3 loop is CASSDSHSGANVLTF. Written as DNA, the CDR3 is TGTGCTAGCAGCGACAGCCACTCTGGGGCCAACGTCCTGACTTTC.

This sequence joins TRBV2 and TRBJ1-1; a weak D match, TRBD1 (5 bases). The CDR3 consists of 13 residues. Germline lookup yields CDR1 SNHLY and CDR2 FYNNEI. Trimming left V 10 bases short and J 5 bases short, with 17 bases between. CDR3 region: CAIIRGVWTEAFF. The CDR3 nucleotides read TGTGCCATCATACGGGGGGTATGGACTGAAGCTTTCTTT. Variable domain in full (rest from reference TRBV2 and TRBJ1-1): EPEVTQTPSHQVTQMGQEVILRCVPISNHLYFYWYRQILGQKVEFLVSFYNNEISEKSEIFDDQFSVERPDGSNFTLKIRSTKLEDSAMYFCAIIRGVWTEAFFGQGTRLTVV.

The chain couples TRBV28 to TRBJ2-3, with D possibly being TRBD2 (5 bases). Looked up from germline, CDR1 is MDHEN and CDR2 is SYDVKM. The CDR3 extends over 12 amino acids. The ends were cut back, 2 bases at V and 6 bases at J, with 6 bases in the middle. In DNA form, the CDR3 reads TGTGCCAGCAGTTTACCGGGGGATACGCAGTATTTT. It codes for CASSLPGDTQYF.